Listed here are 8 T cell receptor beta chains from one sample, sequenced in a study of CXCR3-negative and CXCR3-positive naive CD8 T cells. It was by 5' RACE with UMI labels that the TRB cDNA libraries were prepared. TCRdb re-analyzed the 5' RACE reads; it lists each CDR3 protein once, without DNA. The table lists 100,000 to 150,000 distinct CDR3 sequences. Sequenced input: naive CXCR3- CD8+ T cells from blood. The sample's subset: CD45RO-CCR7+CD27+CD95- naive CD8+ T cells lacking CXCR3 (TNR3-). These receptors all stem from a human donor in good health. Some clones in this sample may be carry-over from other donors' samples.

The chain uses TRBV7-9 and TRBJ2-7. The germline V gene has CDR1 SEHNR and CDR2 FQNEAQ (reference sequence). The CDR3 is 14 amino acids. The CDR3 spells CASSSSRLNYEQYF.

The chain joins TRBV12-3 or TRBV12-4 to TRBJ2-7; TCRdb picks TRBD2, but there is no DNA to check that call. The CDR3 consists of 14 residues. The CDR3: CASSRGLAPYEQYF.

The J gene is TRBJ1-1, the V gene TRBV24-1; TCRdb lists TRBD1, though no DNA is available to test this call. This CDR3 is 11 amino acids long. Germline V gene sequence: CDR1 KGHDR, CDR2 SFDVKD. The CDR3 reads CATRQGTEAFF.

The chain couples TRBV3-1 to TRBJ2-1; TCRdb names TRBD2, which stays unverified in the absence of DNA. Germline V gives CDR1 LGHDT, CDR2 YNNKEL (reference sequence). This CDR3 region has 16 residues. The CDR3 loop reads CASSQDPGLAAGEQFF.

Here the CDR3 reads CASSFGASYEQYF. The V call is TRBV11-3, the J call TRBJ2-7; TCRdb's D call, TRBD1, is unchecked because there is no DNA. Per the germline V gene, CDR1 is SGHNT and CDR2 is YENEEA. CDR3 size: 13 residues.

The CDR3 loop is CASSYSAGNEAFF. V and J are TRBV6-5 and TRBJ1-1; as DNA is missing, the TRBD1 call by TCRdb cannot be tested. The CDR3 contains 13 residues. CDR1 MNHEY and CDR2 SVGAGI come from the germline V gene.

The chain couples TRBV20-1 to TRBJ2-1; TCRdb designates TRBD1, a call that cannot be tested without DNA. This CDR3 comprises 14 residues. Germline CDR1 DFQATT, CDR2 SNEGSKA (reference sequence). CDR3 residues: CSAERQGDGNGQFF.

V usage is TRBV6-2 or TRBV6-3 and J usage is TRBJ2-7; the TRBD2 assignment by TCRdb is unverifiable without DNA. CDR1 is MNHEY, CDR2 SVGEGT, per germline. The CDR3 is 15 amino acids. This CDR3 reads CASSYGLAASYEQYF.